Ten or more counts support the clone carrying this T cell receptor beta chain. The study amplified TCR beta CDR3 regions using RNA transcripts. First-round RT-PCR with HTBI primers preceded a second-round multiplex PCR. Each CDR3 protein is one row after TCRdb ran MiXCR on the multiplex PCR reads. Altogether about 640,000 distinct CDR3 sequences are present, about 41% being singletons, with the ten largest covering 2.5% to 3.5%. This specimen belongs to a study of Graves' ophthalmopathy and Graves' hyperthyroidism. Active ophthalmopathy (CAS at least 3, NOSPECS at least 4), lasting under 3 months. This CDR3 has 13 residues. CDR1 is PRHDT and CDR2 is FYEKMQ in the germline V gene (reference sequence). Trimming shortened V by 2 bases and J by 8 bases, and 12 bases separated the two germline ends.

Sequenced input: peripheral blood. The sequence came from an adult man with Graves' ophthalmopathy. This chain connects TRBV13 to TRBJ1-2; D is possibly TRBD1 (6 bases). CDR3 sequence (DNA): TGTGCCAGCAGCTTATGGGGGGCGCGCGGCTACACCTTC. This gives the protein CASSLWGARGYTF.